What follows are 23 T cell receptor beta chains derived from one specimen sequenced in a study of T-cell memory formation after mild COVID-19. TCRdb passed the 5' RACE reads through MiXCR, listing each CDR3 protein once. This table has just under 550,000 distinct CDR3 sequences, 20% appearing once. Sequences were obtained from PBMCs or a T cell subset sorted from them (not recorded which). These receptors were collected from an adult woman who had mild COVID-19 (a few samples of this study predate the infection). Cell type and time point are not known.

The table lists this clonotype with a few counts. The chain employs TRBV12-3 or TRBV12-4 and TRBJ2-3, with 10 bases aligning to TRBD1. Trimming at V came to 6 bases and at J to 0 bases, leaving 12 bases not matched to a gene. The CDR3 spans 18 residues. The CDR3: CASRADRGIFQSTDTQYF. DNA of the CDR3: TGTGCCAGCAGGGCGGACAGGGGGATTTTCCAAAGCACAGATACGCAGTATTTT.

This chain uses TRBV6-2 or TRBV6-3 with TRBJ2-1; no firm D call. The length of the CDR3 is 16 residues. Germline CDR1 and CDR2: MNHEY and SVGEGT. The V and J ends lost 6 bases and 0 bases respectively, with 15 bases between them. CDR3 nucleotide sequence: TGTGCCAGCAGCCATAGGTTCCGTGACTCCTACAATGAGCAGTTCTTC. Translating it yields CASSHRFRDSYNEQFF.

This chain links TRBV15 with TRBJ1-3, with D possibly matching TRBD1 (5 bases). The CDR3 consists of 18 residues. Trimming left V 0 bases short and J 3 bases short, with 18 bases between. CDR1 LNHNV and CDR2 YYDKDF come from the germline V gene (reference sequence). The CDR3 region is CATSRDRYPGLDGNTIYF. The CDR3 DNA reads as TGTGCCACCAGCAGAGATCGGTATCCGGGGCTGGATGGAAACACCATATATTTT.

This chain links TRBV24-1 with TRBJ2-1; D uncertain. Germline V gives CDR1 KGHDR, CDR2 SFDVKD. The CDR3 loop spans 14 amino acids. V was cut by 0 bases and J by 6 bases, with 8 bases left in between. The CDR3 region has the DNA TGTGCCACCAGTGATTTGCACTTGGGCAATGAGCAGTTCTTC. Amino acids: CATSDLHLGNEQFF.

In this sample, this clonotype turned up a few times. This rearrangement joins TRBV12-3 or TRBV12-4 to TRBJ2-5, with D perhaps given as TRBD1 or TRBD2 (5 bases each). The CDR3 runs to 14 residues. V was pared by 5 bases and J by 7 bases, with 17 bases between. As DNA, the CDR3 is TGTGCCAGCAGTCGGGACGGGAAATATGGGACCCAGTACTTC. Amino acids: CASSRDGKYGTQYF.

The chain couples TRBV12-3 or TRBV12-4 to TRBJ2-7; the D gene could be TRBD1 or TRBD2 (5 bases each). The CDR3 runs to 16 residues. The germline V and J ends were trimmed by 5 bases and 2 bases, with 19 bases remaining between them. The CDR3 sequence: CASSIEGPRGPYEQYF. In DNA, the CDR3 is TGTGCCAGCAGTATCGAAGGGCCCCGGGGACCCTACGAGCAGTACTTC.

This sequence joins TRBV9 and TRBJ2-2; possible D gene TRBD1, 6 bases. The ends were cut back, 3 bases at V and 9 bases at J, with 27 bases in the middle. The CDR3 runs 18 residues. Germline loops: CDR1 SGDLS, CDR2 YYNGEE. CDR3: CASSERGGEGRPLRELFF. CDR3 nucleotide sequence: TGTGCCAGCAGCGAGCGAGGGGGAGAGGGACGGCCACTTCGGGAGCTGTTTTTT.

The chain has TRBV7-9 and TRBJ2-3; 10 bases are a match to TRBD2. Germline lookup yields CDR1 SEHNR and CDR2 FQNEAQ (reference sequence). The CDR3 sequence is 16 residues long. Trimming cost V 2 bases and J 1 base; bases outside gene matches: 3. CDR3 sequence (DNA): TGTGCCAGCAGCTTACCCGGGACTAGCGGCACAGATACGCAGTATTTT. Its protein product is CASSLPGTSGTDTQYF.

V and J are TRBV27 and TRBJ1-2; D perhaps matches TRBD1 (5 bases). The germline gives CDR1 MNHEY, CDR2 SMNVEV (reference sequence). Trimming removed 2 bases from V and 8 bases from J, with 9 bases in between. CDR3 length equals 12 residues. CDR3 bases: TGTGCCAGCAGTTTACTGGGGCAGGGCTACACCTTC. Protein sequence: CASSLLGQGYTF.

The chain links TRBV20-1 to TRBJ2-5, with D unresolved. The CDR3 sequence is 11 residues long. V lost 1 base, J lost 3 bases, and 3 bases lay in between. Germline CDR1 is DFQATT and CDR2 is SNEGSKA (reference sequence). The CDR3 DNA reads TGCAGTGCTAGAGTAGAAGAGACCCAGTACTTC. Amino acid sequence: CSARVEETQYF.

V usage is TRBV12-3 or TRBV12-4 and J usage is TRBJ2-7; 7 bases line up with TRBD2. Trimming at V came to 6 bases and at J to 4 bases, leaving 12 bases not matched to a gene. The CDR3 contains 15 residues. CDR3 sequence reads: CASSEDGGGRYEQYF. CDR3 in DNA: TGTGCCAGCAGCGAAGACGGCGGGGGTAGGTACGAGCAGTACTTC.

The V gene is TRBV5-1, the J gene TRBJ1-1; D is unclear. The CDR3 totals 15 residues. Germline CDR1 SGHRS, CDR2 YFSETQ. Between the trimmed V and J ends, which lost 3 bases and 5 bases, there was a span of 17 bases. The CDR3, as DNA: TGCGCCAGCAGCTCGGGAGCCAACGAGGGTACTGAAGCTTTCTTT. This codes for CASSSGANEGTEAFF.

The rearrangement joins TRBV29-1 to TRBJ1-2; TRBD1 aligns across 8 bases. The CDR3 runs 15 residues. Trimming at V came to 4 bases and at J to 5 bases, leaving 12 bases not matched to a gene. Germline V gene data show CDR1 as SQVTM and CDR2 as ANQGSEA. The chain's CDR3 is CSVVGGQGLGYGYTF. As DNA, the CDR3 is TGCAGCGTTGTGGGAGGACAGGGCTTGGGGTATGGCTACACCTTC.

Only a few counts were recorded for this clonotype. The V gene is TRBV7-8, the J gene TRBJ1-5; the D gene is possibly TRBD1 (6 bases). Between the trimmed V and J ends, which lost 1 base and 7 bases, there was a span of 20 bases. This CDR3 is built from 17 residues. Germline loops: CDR1 SGHVS, CDR2 FQNEAQ. The CDR3 is CASSLGVVTQGGQPQHF. Here the CDR3 DNA reads TGTGCCAGCAGCTTAGGAGTGGTAACACAGGGAGGCCAGCCCCAGCATTTT.

This chain connects TRBV7-8 to TRBJ2-5; D is possibly TRBD2 (6 bases). Trimming cost V 2 bases and J 4 bases, with 20 bases left between them. Looked up from germline, CDR1 is SGHVS and CDR2 is FQNEAQ. The CDR3 extends over 17 amino acids. CDR3 DNA: TGTGCCAGCAGCTTAAGTGAGACTAGAGGGTGGCGAGAGACCCAGTACTTC. Encoded protein: CASSLSETRGWRETQYF.

The genes are TRBV7-8 and TRBJ1-6, with D unresolved. In germline, CDR1 is SGHVS, CDR2 FQNEAQ. Trimming shortened V by 5 bases and J by 4 bases, and 9 bases separated the two germline ends. This CDR3 has 14 amino acids. This chain's CDR3 is CASSLPDYNSPLHF. CDR3 bases: TGTGCCAGCAGCCTACCAGATTATAATTCACCCCTCCACTTT.

The genes are TRBV7-9 and TRBJ2-7; D gene ambiguous. This CDR3 region has 12 residues. Deletions cut 6 bases from V and 5 bases from J, with 11 bases between. CDR1 is SEHNR and CDR2 is FQNEAQ in the germline V gene (reference sequence). Here the CDR3 reads CASSRPPDEQYF. For the CDR3, the DNA is TGTGCCAGCAGTCGACCCCCGGACGAGCAGTACTTC. Based on the CDR3 plus reference TRBV7-9 and TRBJ2-7, the full variable domain is DTGVSQNPRHKITKRGQNVTFRCDPISEHNRLYWYRQTLGQGPEFLTYFQNEAQLEKSRLLSDRFSAERPKGSFSTLEIQRTEQGDSAMYLCASSRPPDEQYFGPGTRLTVT.

This chain joins TRBV7-8 and TRBJ1-2; D unclear. CDR1 is SGHVS and CDR2 is FQNEAQ in the germline V gene. This CDR3 region has 18 residues. V shed 1 base and J shed 1 base, with 19 bases lying between them. CDR3 in amino acids: CASSLEFMSDRLNYGYTF. In DNA form, the CDR3 reads TGTGCCAGCAGCTTAGAATTTATGTCCGATAGGCTTAACTATGGCTACACCTTC.

The V call is TRBV27, the J call TRBJ2-7; D not certain. V was trimmed by 6 bases and J by 3 bases, leaving 18 bases between them. The CDR3 covers 15 residues. Germline CDR1 reads MNHEY; CDR2 reads SMNVEV (reference sequence). For the CDR3, the DNA is TGTGCCAGCAGAGCCCTAAGGTCGGAATTCTACGAGCAGTACTTC. Residues: CASRALRSEFYEQYF.

The rearrangement joins TRBV19 to TRBJ1-5; D is possibly TRBD1 (6 bases). The CDR3 sequence is 17 residues long. The germline V and J ends were trimmed by 5 bases and 1 base, with 18 bases remaining between them. Germline V CDR1 and CDR2: LNHDA, SQIVND (reference sequence). The DNA of the CDR3 is TGTGCCAGTAGTCTTCTAGGGGGGCGTTGGAGCAATCAGCCCCAGCATTTT. It translates to CASSLLGGRWSNQPQHF.

The chain couples TRBV19 to TRBJ1-4; no reliable D call. The V and J ends lost 6 bases and 5 bases respectively, with 16 bases between them. CDR1 and CDR2 from the germline V gene are LNHDA and SQIVND (reference sequence). CDR3 length: 15 residues. CDR3 region: CASSRTTTGNEKLFF. The CDR3 nucleotides read TGTGCCAGTAGCAGAACTACGACTGGGAATGAAAAACTGTTTTTT.

This clonotype was detected ten times or more. The V call is TRBV4-2, the J call TRBJ2-7, with TRBD1 identical over 9 bases. Unmatched junction bases numbered 6, after V lost 1 base and J lost 2 bases. The CDR3 is 16 residues long. CDR1 and CDR2 (germline): LGHNA, YNFKEQ. CDR3 sequence: CASSQAARDRAYEQYF. The CDR3 bases are TGTGCCAGCAGCCAAGCTGCCCGGGACAGGGCCTACGAGCAGTACTTC.

This clonotype was seen more than once but under ten times. The V and J genes are TRBV4-2 and TRBJ2-7; D call uncertain. CDR3 length: 18 amino acids. CDR1 LGHNA and CDR2 YNFKEQ come from the germline V gene. Trimming shortened V by 0 bases and J by 3 bases, and 21 bases separated the two germline ends. The CDR3 DNA sequence: TGTGCCAGCAGCCAAGATTCGGCCTTCTCAGGATTGGACTACGAGCAGTACTTC. Translation: CASSQDSAFSGLDYEQYF.